One sample yielded the 26 T cell receptor beta chains listed below, sequenced in a study of blood T cell repertoires in COVID-19. TCRdb keeps only in-frame clones here, not all; method: immunoSEQ multiplex PCR. The sample lists 250,000 or so clones, under 95% occurring once. Source material: PBMCs or T cells enriched from blood (not recorded which). The receptors here all came from a man between 40 and 49 years old who had been exposed to COVID-19.

The chain uses TRBV10-3 and TRBJ1-3; D uncertain. Germline V gene lookup returns CDR1 ENHRY and CDR2 SYGVKD. This CDR3 is 14 amino acids long. Trimming left V 4 bases short and J 6 bases short, with 13 bases between. The CDR3 here is CAISAEPSLNTIYF. The CDR3 DNA is TGTGCCATCAGTGCGGAGCCATCCCTAAACACCATATATTTT.

Turning to this clone: This sample also contains other DNA sequences that code for the same CDR3. The chain recombines TRBV7-9 with TRBJ1-1; D is ambiguous. V dropped 5 bases and J dropped 2 bases, with 9 bases sitting between them. The CDR3 consists of 13 residues. Germline loops: CDR1 SEHNR, CDR2 FQNEAQ (reference sequence). CDR3 sequence reads: CASSPPGNTEAFF. In DNA form, the CDR3 reads TGTGCCAGCAGCCCTCCGGGTAACACTGAAGCTTTCTTT.

This clone was observed a few times. The chain uses TRBV27 and TRBJ1-5; D unresolved. Germline V lookup: CDR1 MNHEY, CDR2 SMNVEV (reference sequence). The CDR3 length is 16 residues. V lost 1 base to trimming and J lost 0 bases, with 10 bases between them. CDR3 sequence: CASSLFGSYSNQPQHF. The CDR3 DNA reads as TGTGCCAGCAGTTTATTTGGCAGTTATAGCAATCAGCCCCAGCATTTT.

This chain joins TRBV6-5 and TRBJ2-5; possible D gene TRBD1, 5 bases. The ends were cut back, 5 bases at V and 12 bases at J, with 16 bases in the middle. There are 12 residues in the CDR3. CDR1 is MNHEY, CDR2 SVGAGI, per germline. The CDR3 spells CASSRPTGSKYF. CDR3 in DNA: TGTGCCAGCAGTCGACCAACAGGTAGCAAGTACTTC.

Notes on this clone: The junction shows a germline mismatch at one end, possibly a read error. The chain couples TRBV7-9 to TRBJ1-2; TRBD1 matches at 11 bases. This CDR3 has 16 residues. CDR1 SEHNR and CDR2 FQNEAQ come from the germline V gene (reference sequence). The CDR3 DNA follows: TGTGCCAGCAGCCCTCCTGGGACAGGGGGTAACTACGGCTACACCTTC. This codes for CASSPPGTGGNYGYTF.

This clone is a singleton in its sample. This chain links TRBV24-1 with TRBJ2-3, with 12 positions matching TRBD1. J gave up 3 bases and V 12 bases, and 9 bases lay outside the gene matches. Looked up from germline, CDR1 is KGHDR and CDR2 is SFDVKD. There are 15 residues in the CDR3. DNA of the CDR3: TGTGCCTCACACCCGGGACAGGGGGCAACAGATACGCAGTATTTT. As protein: CASHPGQGATDTQYF.

This clone was detected once. This chain connects TRBV20-1 to TRBJ2-5; TRBD2 might be the D (6 bases). This CDR3 region has 15 residues. Trimming took off 3 bases at V and 4 bases at J, with 18 bases between the two ends. The germline CDR1 and CDR2 sequences are DFQATT and SNEGSKA (reference sequence). CDR3 region: CSASPLVQGGETQYF. CDR3 DNA sequence: TGCAGTGCTAGTCCTTTAGTGCAGGGAGGAGAGACCCAGTACTTC.

Regarding this clone: The same CDR3 arises from other DNA sequences in this sample as well. The chain recombines TRBV5-1 with TRBJ2-7; 9 bases are a match to TRBD1. Germline loops: CDR1 SGHRS, CDR2 YFSETQ. Unmatched junction bases numbered 0, after V lost 0 bases and J lost 2 bases. The CDR3 is 14 residues long. CDR3 nucleotide sequence: TGCGCCAGCAGCTTGGGACAGGGGGCCTACGAGCAGTACTTC. Translation: CASSLGQGAYEQYF.

J is TRBJ1-2 and V is TRBV5-4; no definite D call. In germline, CDR1 is SGHNT, CDR2 YYREEE (reference sequence). The ends were cut back, 0 bases at V and 5 bases at J, with 8 bases in the middle. This CDR3 comprises 13 residues. The CDR3 DNA reads TGTGCCAGCAGCTTGGATTCAGAATATGGCTACACCTTC. It codes for CASSLDSEYGYTF.

V is TRBV11-2 and J is TRBJ2-7; the D gene is possibly TRBD1 (6 bases). Germline CDR1 SGHAT, CDR2 FQNNGV. This CDR3 spans 17 amino acids. Deletions cut 5 bases from V and 4 bases from J, with 24 bases between. The CDR3 DNA sequence: TGTGCCAGCAGCGGACTTAAAAAAGGACAGTCACGATACGAGCAGTACTTC. Amino acid sequence: CASSGLKKGQSRYEQYF.

The chain carries TRBV7-6 and TRBJ2-7, with TRBD1 matching over 12 bases. The V gene end was trimmed by 4 bases and the J gene end by 4 bases; junction bases not matched to a gene: 11. Germline V gene data show CDR1 as SGHVS and CDR2 as FNYEAQ. The CDR3 totals 17 residues. CDR3 nucleotide sequence: TGTGCCAGCAGCTCAGAACCCGGGGGACAGGGGGCTTACGAGCAGTACTTC. Translating it yields CASSSEPGGQGAYEQYF.

This chain links TRBV4-1 with TRBJ2-7, with D maybe TRBD1 (5 bases). The germline CDR1 and CDR2 sequences are MGHRA and YSYEKL. There are 15 residues in the CDR3. Between the trimmed V and J ends, which lost 6 bases and 0 bases, there was a span of 15 bases. CDR3: CASRQHGQSSYEQYF. In nucleotides, the CDR3 is TGCGCCAGCAGGCAACACGGACAAAGCTCCTACGAGCAGTACTTC.

The gene calls are TRBV12-3 or TRBV12-4 and TRBJ1-1; D is possibly TRBD1 (5 bases). Trimming pared 6 bases from V and 8 bases from J, leaving 7 bases between. The CDR3 loop spans 10 amino acids. Here the CDR3 reads CASRGGEAFF. The CDR3 region has the DNA TGTGCCAGCAGGGGGGGGGAAGCTTTCTTT.

The chain is built from TRBV28 and TRBJ1-2, with a weak D call TRBD1 (6 bases). The V end lost 5 bases, the J end lost 8 bases, and 15 bases lay between the germline ends. The germline gives CDR1 MDHEN, CDR2 SYDVKM. The CDR3 contains 13 residues. The DNA of the CDR3 is TGTGCCAGCAGTCCACTCACAGGGTACGGCTACACCTTC. Amino acid sequence: CASSPLTGYGYTF.

The CDR3 DNA reads TGTGCCAGCACTTACGACAGGGGCCCTAGAACAACTGAAGCTTTCTTT. It translates to CASTYDRGPRTTEAFF. This sequence joins TRBV28 and TRBJ1-1; the match to TRBD1 covers 8 bases. The V and J ends lost 7 bases and 5 bases, in that order; junction bases with no gene match: 15. The CDR3 totals 16 residues. CDR1 and CDR2 from the germline V gene are MDHEN and SYDVKM. The variable domain in full, completed from reference TRBV28 and TRBJ1-1, reads DVKVTQSSRYLVKRTGEKVFLECVQDMDHENMFWYRQDPGLGLRLIYFSYDVKMKEKGDIPEGYSVSREKKERFSLILESASTNQTSMYLCASTYDRGPRTTEAFFGQGTRLTVV.

The chain has TRBV5-8 and TRBJ2-7; D gene ambiguous. This CDR3 has 15 residues. V lost 0 bases and J lost 1, with 11 bases in between. Germline V gene sequence: CDR1 SGHTS, CDR2 YDEGEE. The CDR3 DNA is TGTGCCAGCAGCTTGGCTGCTAGTATTTCCTACGAGCAGTACTTC. This encodes CASSLAASISYEQYF.

This sequence joins TRBV27 and TRBJ1-5; the match to TRBD1 covers 10 bases. The germline CDR1 and CDR2 sequences are MNHEY and SMNVEV (reference sequence). The CDR3 is 17 amino acids. The trim removed 1 base at V and 6 bases at J, leaving 9 bases unmatched. CDR3 sequence reads: CASSLFAETGGGQPQHF. For the CDR3, the DNA is TGTGCCAGCAGTTTATTCGCCGAGACAGGGGGCGGTCAGCCCCAGCATTTT.

The V call is TRBV21-1, the J call TRBJ2-7; the table gives TRBD1 as D, unverified against the DNA. TRBV21-1 constitutes a pseudogene. This CDR3 has 14 amino acids. This CDR3 is CASSKFHRHYEQYF. The CDR3 DNA is TGTGCCAGCAGCAAATTTCACAGACACTACGAGCAGTACTTC.

V usage is TRBV5-8 and J usage is TRBJ1-1; D remains unclear. The CDR3 length is 15 residues. Between the trimmed V and J ends, which lost 0 bases and 1 base, there was a span of 10 bases. CDR1 and CDR2 from the germline V gene are SGHTS and YDEGEE. The CDR3 sequence: CASSLGSGWNTEAFF. The CDR3 DNA sequence: TGTGCCAGCAGCTTGGGTAGCGGCTGGAACACTGAAGCTTTCTTT.

The chain recombines TRBV5-4 with TRBJ1-2; TRBD1 might be the D (5 bases). Germline V lookup: CDR1 SGHNT, CDR2 YYREEE (reference sequence). This CDR3 is 15 amino acids long. Trimming pared 4 bases from V and 1 base from J, leaving 14 bases between. The CDR3 loop is CASSLLGVHNYGYTF. DNA of the CDR3: TGTGCCAGCAGCCTCCTAGGGGTCCATAACTATGGCTACACCTTC.

This clone was picked up one time. CDR3 protein: CASTNAPGLSSYNSPLHF. CDR3 DNA sequence: TGTGCCAGCACCAATGCCCCGGGATTAAGTTCCTATAATTCACCCCTCCACTTT. The chain is built from TRBV7-9 and TRBJ1-6; no firm D call. The germline gives CDR1 SEHNR, CDR2 FQNEAQ (reference sequence). Trimming stripped 7 bases from V and 1 base from J, with 20 bases between. This CDR3 region has 18 residues.

The chain uses TRBV7-2 and TRBJ1-5; no reliable D call. V was pared by 0 bases and J by 3 bases, with 3 bases between. The CDR3 has 13 amino acids. The V gene's germline CDR1 is SGHTA and CDR2 FQGNSA. DNA of the CDR3: TGTGCCAGCAGCTTAGCTCACAATCAGCCCCAGCATTTT. Its translation: CASSLAHNQPQHF.

The V gene is TRBV18, the J gene TRBJ1-4; D may be TRBD1 (5 bases). CDR3 size: 15 residues. Germline V CDR1 and CDR2: KGHSH, LQKENI. V shed 6 bases and J shed 5 bases, with 16 bases lying between them. CDR3 coding DNA: TGTGCCAGCTCCCGCGCGACGGACACGAATGAAAAACTGTTTTTT. Translated: CASSRATDTNEKLFF.

The chain has TRBV2 and TRBJ1-1, with D uncertain. Germline V gives CDR1 SNHLY, CDR2 FYNNEI. This CDR3 contains 12 residues. Trimming left V 5 bases short and J 7 bases short, with 11 bases between. The CDR3 DNA is TGTGCCAGCAGTCCGACGCGGATTGAAGCTTTCTTT. This sequence encodes CASSPTRIEAFF.

This chain joins TRBV27 and TRBJ2-7; 11 positions match TRBD1. The CDR3 consists of 13 residues. Germline V gene data show CDR1 as MNHEY and CDR2 as SMNVEV (reference sequence). The V gene end was trimmed by 6 bases and the J gene end by 6 bases; junction bases not matched to a gene: 4. The CDR3: CASRRTGGGEQYF. The CDR3 nucleotides read TGTGCCAGCAGGCGGACAGGGGGCGGCGAGCAGTACTTC.

The chain has TRBV30 and TRBJ1-5, with a possible D match to TRBD1 (5 bases). CDR1 and CDR2 (germline): GTSNPN, SVGIG (reference sequence). The CDR3 sequence is 15 residues long. With 2 bases removed from V and 1 base from J, the gap between germline ends came to 12 bases. In DNA, the CDR3 is TGTGCCTGGAGTCACGGGGGGGGGAGCAATCAGCCCCAGCATTTT. This encodes CAWSHGGGSNQPQHF.